This T cell receptor (beta chain) was retrieved from a study of blood T cell repertoires in COVID-19. In the study overall: Nucleic acid was either cDNA or gDNA, and it came from T cells, B-cell-depleted T cells, or PBMCs.

The table came from immunoSEQ multiplex PCR; TCRdb's copy has only in-frame clones and leaves some out. The sample contains more than 300,000 clones, about nine tenths of which appear only once. CDR3 length: 13 amino acids. Trimming cost V 1 base and J 4 bases, with 7 bases left between them. CDR1 LNHNV and CDR2 YYDKDF come from the germline V gene (reference sequence). The chain uses TRBV15 and TRBJ1-2; no definite D call. Input material: PBMCs or T cells enriched from blood (not recorded which). The clonotype originates from a man aged 25-45 years who had recovered from COVID-19. The CDR3 nucleotides are TGTGCCACCAGCAGAGGTGACATCTATGGCTACACCTTC. Translation gives CATSRGDIYGYTF.